A selection of T cell receptor beta chains follows, all from one sample in a study of T cells after yellow fever vaccination. TCRdb called the 5' RACE reads again in MiXCR, with one record for every CDR3 protein. In the table there are about 340,000 distinct CDR3 sequences, almost 4% of which are singletons. Source: PBMCs, taken 5 days after the yellow fever booster vaccination. The source is a man younger than 35 who received the YFV17D yellow fever vaccine. Each CDR3 is given with its conserved first and last residue. Each record gives: D gene, clone size, V gene, J gene, CDR3 DNA, CDR3 protein. A D gene is named only where the DNA matches it firmly. Clone size is shown for a subset of rows, as once, few, many or a class of expanded clone.

NA	many	TRBV12-3/TRBV12-4	TRBJ2-5	TGTGCCAGCAGTTTTCGGGGTGGGGAGACCCAGTACTTC	CASSFRGGETQYF
NA	many	TRBV7-2	TRBJ2-3	TGTGCCAGCAGCCGGGAGCCGGATAGCGACACGCAGTATTTT	CASSREPDSDTQYF
TRBD2	many	TRBV4-3	TRBJ2-6	TGCGCCAGCAGCCCCTCGGGGGGGATTGGATATGGTGGGGCCAACGTCCTGACTTTC	CASSPSGGIGYGGANVLTF
NA	medium-sized	TRBV9	TRBJ1-1	TGTGCCAGCAGCGTAGGGACGGGCACTGAAGCTTTCTTT	CASSVGTGTEAFF
TRBD1	few	TRBV5-4	TRBJ2-1	TGTGCCAGCAGCAATGGACAGGTATACAATGAGCAGTTCTTC	CASSNGQVYNEQFF
NA	few	TRBV7-3	TRBJ1-1	TGTGCCAGCAGCTTAAGTTCGCTAGATAGGGAGAAGACTGAAGCTTTCTTT	CASSLSSLDREKTEAFF
NA	many	TRBV5-1	TRBJ2-3	TGCGCCAGCAGCTTAGAGGGTACAGATACGCAGTATTTT	CASSLEGTDTQYF
NA	many	TRBV6-2/TRBV6-3	TRBJ2-6	TGTGCCAGCAGTTACTCCGGCCCCGGGGCCAACGTCCTGACTTTC	CASSYSGPGANVLTF
NA	many	TRBV5-6	TRBJ2-1	TGTGCCAGCAGCCTGGACAAATGGGAGCAGTTCTTC	CASSLDKWEQFF
TRBD1	many	TRBV7-9	TRBJ1-2	TGTGCCAGCAGCGCGACCGGGACAGGGGCAGGAGGCTACACCTTC	CASSATGTGAGGYTF
NA	many	TRBV19	TRBJ2-2	TGTGCCAGTATCCGACAGACCCCCGCGAACACCGGGGAGCTGTTTTTT	CASIRQTPANTGELFF
TRBD1	many	TRBV6-4	TRBJ1-1	TGTGCCAGCAGGAGACAGGGCTTGAACACTGAAGCTTTCTTT	CASRRQGLNTEAFF
NA	NA	TRBV12-3/TRBV12-4	TRBJ1-6	TGTGCCAGCAGTTTAGGTCGTGGTAGCTCCTATAATTCACCCCTCCACTTT	CASSLGRGSSYNSPLHF
TRBD1	few	TRBV10-3	TRBJ1-6	TGTGCCATCAGTGAGTCGGTGGGACAGGCGTTTAATTCACCCCTCCACTTT	CAISESVGQAFNSPLHF
TRBD2	NA	TRBV7-2	TRBJ2-2	TGTGCCAGCAGCTTCTTCGGGGGGGCCGACACCGGGGAGCTGTTTTTT	CASSFFGGADTGELFF
NA	NA	TRBV4-1	TRBJ1-2	TGCGCCAGCACCCATAGAGTGGGGATTGACTACACCTTC	CASTHRVGIDYTF